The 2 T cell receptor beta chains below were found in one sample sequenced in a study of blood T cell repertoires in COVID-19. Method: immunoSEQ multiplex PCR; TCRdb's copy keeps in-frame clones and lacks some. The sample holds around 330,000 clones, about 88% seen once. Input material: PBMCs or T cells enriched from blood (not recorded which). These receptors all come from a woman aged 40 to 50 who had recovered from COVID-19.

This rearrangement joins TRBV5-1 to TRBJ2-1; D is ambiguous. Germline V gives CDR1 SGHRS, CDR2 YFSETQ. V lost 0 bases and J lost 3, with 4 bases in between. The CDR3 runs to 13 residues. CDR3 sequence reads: CASSLDSYNEQFF. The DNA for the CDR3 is TGCGCCAGCAGCTTGGACAGCTACAATGAGCAGTTCTTC.

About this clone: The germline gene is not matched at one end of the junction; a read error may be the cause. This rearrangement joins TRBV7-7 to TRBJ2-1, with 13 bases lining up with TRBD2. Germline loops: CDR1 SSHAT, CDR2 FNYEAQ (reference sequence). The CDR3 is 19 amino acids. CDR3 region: CASSLSPGKGLAGDNEQFF. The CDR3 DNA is TGTGCTAGCAGCTTATCCCCGGGTAAAGGACTAGCGGGAGACAATGAGCAGTTCTTC.